Shown below are 2 T cell receptor beta chains from a single sample sequenced in a study of cytomegalovirus exposure and HLA in healthy donors. PCR used 60 Vbeta primers and 13 Jbeta primers. Sequencing used immunoSEQ multiplex PCR; TCRdb keeps in-frame clones, though not all of them. The repertoire holds 100,000 to 150,000 clones, with 77% as singletons. The specimen was PBMCs. These receptors were collected from a male donor in good health and CMV-seropositive.

V gene TRBV7-3 combines with J gene TRBJ1-1; a possible D gene is TRBD1 (6 bases). CDR1 and CDR2 (germline): SGHTA, FQGTGA. This CDR3 has 14 amino acids. The V end was cut by 6 bases, the J end by 8 bases, with 19 bases between. The CDR3 sequence is CASSPVGGEGEAFF. DNA for the CDR3: TGTGCCAGCAGTCCTGTAGGGGGAGAGGGGGAAGCTTTCTTT.

This clone has more than one count but fewer than ten. This chain connects TRBV18 to TRBJ1-5; a weak D match, TRBD1 (5 bases). Germline V gene data show CDR1 as KGHSH and CDR2 as LQKENI. The CDR3 is made up of 14 amino acids. The V gene lost 2 bases and the J gene lost 7 bases, with 12 bases spanning the gap. The CDR3 protein is CASSPGGGKQPQHF. CDR3 sequence (DNA): TGTGCCAGCTCACCAGGGGGGGGTAAGCAGCCCCAGCATTTT.